The rows below give T cell receptor beta chains drawn from one sample of a study of T cells in Graves' hyperthyroidism and ophthalmopathy. TCRdb processed the multiplex PCR reads anew with MiXCR; each CDR3 protein has one entry. In the table there are hundreds of thousands of distinct CDR3 sequences, roughly a third of which are singletons. Sample: blood. All receptors derive from a woman aged 40 to 50 with Graves' hyperthyroidism. Both conserved end residues are part of each CDR3. The D gene is left open where the match is weak. The listing skips clone size in some rows; elsewhere it reads once, few, many or a size class.

J gene,CDR3 length,V gene,clone size,D gene,CDR3 protein,CDR3 DNA
TRBJ1-3,18,TRBV6-5,-,-,CASRRLGHPHPSGNTIYF,TGTGCCAGCCGACGTTTGGGCCATCCCCATCCCTCTGGAAACACCATATATTTT
TRBJ1-6,12,TRBV19,many,-,CARQLPGSPLHF,TGTGCCAGACAGCTTCCGGGCTCACCCCTCCACTTT
TRBJ2-5,15,TRBV7-9,many,-,CASSRGTPGGETQYF,TGTGCCAGCAGCCGGGGGACACCCGGCGGGGAGACCCAGTACTTC
TRBJ2-6,22,TRBV7-2,-,-,CASSHYVGRRPPRGSGANVLTF,TGTGCCAGCAGCCACTACGTAGGCAGGAGGCCCCCACGGGGCTCTGGGGCCAACGTCCTGACTTTC
TRBJ2-2,20,TRBV20-1,-,TRBD1,CSARVGEDRVVGANTGELFF,TGCAGTGCTAGAGTGGGGGAGGACAGGGTCGTAGGGGCGAACACCGGGGAGCTGTTTTTT
TRBJ1-5,13,TRBV9,many,-,CASSGGDGQPQHF,TGTGCCAGCAGTGGGGGGGATGGGCAGCCCCAGCATTTT
TRBJ2-5,16,TRBV25-1,once,TRBD1,CASRATGREGRRTQYF,TGTGCCAGCAGAGCGACAGGGAGAGAAGGTCGGAGGACCCAGTACTTC
TRBJ1-4,14,TRBV19,few,-,CASSRQYSTEKLFF,TGTGCCAGTAGTAGACAGTACTCGACCGAAAAACTGTTTTTT
TRBJ2-7,15,TRBV9,few,-,CASSVGGDTDYEQYF,TGTGCCAGCAGCGTAGGGGGGGACACAGACTACGAGCAGTACTTC
TRBJ2-7,12,TRBV20-1,many,-,CSAGDGSYEQYF,TGCAGTGCTGGGGACGGCTCCTACGAGCAGTACTTC
TRBJ1-1,11,TRBV7-2,-,TRBD1,CASSQGQAAFF,TGTGCCAGCTCACAGGGACAGGCAGCTTTCTTT
TRBJ1-2,14,TRBV7-9,many,-,CASSFQGNGYGYTF,TGTGCCAGCAGCTTTCAGGGCAATGGTTATGGCTACACCTTC
TRBJ1-1,14,TRBV19,-,TRBD1,CASSLSFGDRKAFF,TGTGCCAGTAGCCTAAGTTTTGGGGACAGAAAAGCTTTCTTT
TRBJ2-7,13,TRBV7-2,-,-,CASSQVGSYEQYF,TGCGCCAGCAGCCAGGTCGGGTCCTACGAGCAGTACTTC
TRBJ2-7,12,TRBV29-1,many,TRBD2,CSVVGDYYEQYF,TGCAGCGTTGTAGGGGACTACTACGAGCAGTACTTC
TRBJ2-5,12,TRBV14,-,-,CASSQSGDTQYF,TGTGCCAGCAGCCAATCGGGAGATACGCAGTACTTC
TRBJ2-7,16,TRBV5-4,many,TRBD2,CASTDLGTSGFYEQYF,TGTGCCAGCACCGACCTAGGGACTAGCGGTTTTTACGAGCAGTACTTC
TRBJ2-7,16,TRBV20-1,few,-,CSASTATAKRLYEQYF,TGCAGTGCTAGTACGGCCACGGCCAAACGCCTCTACGAGCAGTACTTC
TRBJ2-5,15,TRBV24-1,-,TRBD2,CATSDLSGMGETQYF,TGTGCCACCAGTGATTTGAGCGGGATGGGGGAGACCCAGTACTTC
TRBJ2-3,17,TRBV7-2,-,TRBD2,CASSLRILAGGGDTQYF,TGTGCCAGCAGCTTACGGATACTAGCGGGGGGTGGCGATACGCAGTATTTT
TRBJ2-7,13,TRBV6-5,-,-,CASSYKTWYEQYF,TGTGCCAGCAGTTACAAGACGTGGTACGAGCAGTACTTC
TRBJ1-2,14,TRBV10-3,-,-,CAISPGPLNYGYTF,TGTGCCATCAGTCCGGGACCGCTTAACTATGGCTACACCTTC
TRBJ2-7,16,TRBV12-3/TRBV12-4,-,-,CASTLKTGAPLYEQYF,TGTGCCAGCACCCTCAAAACGGGGGCTCCATTATACGAGCAGTACTTC
TRBJ2-7,14,TRBV5-1,-,TRBD1,CASSRQGMLHEQYF,TGCGCCAGCAGCCGACAGGGGATGTTGCACGAGCAGTACTTC
TRBJ2-2,9,TRBV19,-,-,CASAGELFF,TGTGCCTCGGCAGGGGAGCTGTTTTTT
TRBJ1-2,12,TRBV29-1,-,-,CSVRPPGLGYTF,TGCAGCGTCCGTCCCCCGGGGTTGGGCTACACCTTC
TRBJ2-7,14,TRBV7-9,-,-,CASSFSQGGNEQYF,TGTGCCAGCAGCTTCTCTCAGGGAGGCAACGAGCAGTACTTC
TRBJ1-6,17,TRBV7-9,few,-,CASSLRGGGSPSSPLHF,TGTGCCAGCAGCCTAAGGGGAGGGGGGAGCCCTTCTTCACCCCTCCACTTT
TRBJ1-6,15,TRBV9,many,TRBD1,CASSAKTGPGSPLHF,TGTGCCAGCAGCGCGAAGACAGGGCCGGGCTCACCCCTCCACTTT
TRBJ1-5,13,TRBV19,few,-,CASPVDRGQPQHF,TGTGCCAGCCCCGTCGATCGGGGACAGCCCCAGCATTTT
TRBJ2-7,16,TRBV7-9,few,TRBD1,CASSLELGQGAHEQYF,TGTGCCAGCAGCTTAGAATTGGGACAGGGGGCCCACGAGCAGTACTTC
TRBJ1-3,16,TRBV4-1,-,-,CASSRVASGFGNTIYF,TGCGCCAGCAGTCGTGTAGCATCGGGGTTCGGAAACACCATATATTTT
TRBJ1-5,17,TRBV6-1,-,-,CASTTWTFSDRAQPQHF,TGTGCCAGCACCACTTGGACATTTTCTGATCGTGCTCAGCCCCAGCATTTT
TRBJ2-5,12,TRBV12-3/TRBV12-4,many,-,CASAGWGETQYF,TGTGCCAGCGCGGGGTGGGGAGAGACCCAGTACTTC